This TCR beta chain was sequenced for a study of blood T cell repertoires in COVID-19. Clones were read by immunoSEQ multiplex PCR, and TCRdb kept only the in-frame ones, dropping some. The sample records around 210,000 clones, around 81% being singletons. CDR3 size: 16 residues. The germline V gene encodes CDR1 SGHRS and CDR2 YFSETQ. V dropped 0 bases and J dropped 0 bases, with 12 bases sitting between them. This clone turned up a few times. This receptor was identified in a woman in her 70s with acute or convalescent COVID-19. Specimen: peripheral blood. The chain is built from TRBV5-1 and TRBJ1-1; perhaps TRBD1 as D (6 bases). CDR3 in amino acids: CASSLAPDRLNTEAFF. The CDR3 bases are TGCGCCAGCAGCTTGGCCCCAGACAGGCTGAACACTGAAGCTTTCTTT.